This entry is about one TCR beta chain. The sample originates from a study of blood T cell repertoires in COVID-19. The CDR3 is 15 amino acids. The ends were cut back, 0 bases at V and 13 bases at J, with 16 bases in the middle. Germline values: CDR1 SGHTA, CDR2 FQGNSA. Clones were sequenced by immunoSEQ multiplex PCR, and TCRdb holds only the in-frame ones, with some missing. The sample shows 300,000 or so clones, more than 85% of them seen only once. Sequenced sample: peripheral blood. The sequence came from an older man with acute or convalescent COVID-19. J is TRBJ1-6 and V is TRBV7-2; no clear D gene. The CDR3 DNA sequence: TGTGCCAGCAGCTTAGCAGCTGGGGAGATCTCCCCCCTCCACTTT. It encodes CASSLAAGEISPLHF.